This T cell receptor beta chain was profiled in a study of response to subunit inactivated influenza vaccine. TCRdb reprocessed the RT-PCR reads with MiXCR, giving one entry per CDR3 protein. The repertoire holds more than 400,000 distinct CDR3 sequences, with 6% to 9% as singletons. This clonotype was counted a few times. Its antigen is undetermined. Points from the study as a whole: Few additional T cells are recruited per seasonal influenza vaccination, authors suggested.

The junction had 5 bases not matched to a gene; V was cut back by 5 bases and J by 3 bases. There are 14 residues in the CDR3. The germline V gene has CDR1 LNHDA and CDR2 SQIVND (reference sequence). Sequencing used PBMCs from blood, obtained around 2 years after vaccination. V usage is TRBV19 and J usage is TRBJ2-7; TRBD1 matches 9 bases. The clonotype comes from a man in his fifties or sixties who received an inactivated influenza vaccine. DNA of the CDR3: TGTGCCAGTAGTCCCGGACAGGGGCGCTACGAGCAGTACTTC. Translating it yields CASSPGQGRYEQYF.